This section outlines one T cell receptor (beta chain) sequence together with its context. The sample holds one count of this clone. It has no known antigen specificity. Base qualities are missing; no much larger clone stands one base away. TCRbeta CDR3 regions were sequenced with the immunoSEQ Assay. After extraction, genomic DNA underwent amplification by bias-controlled multiplex PCR, followed by high-throughput sequencing. Per the authors' processing: To quantify the absolute abundance of each unique TCRbeta CDR3 region, sequences were collapsed and filtered. T cell fraction was estimated by normalizing TCRbeta template counts to usable DNA, which was measured by amplifying reference genes present in all nucleated cells. Repertoire TCRs were annotated as SARS-CoV-2-specific by exact matching of V gene, CDR3 amino acid sequence and J gene to a known reactive TCR set. MIRA supplied the reference SARS-CoV-2 TCR set, which was filtered for enrichment in COVID-19-positive ImmuneCODE repertoires so that public or cross-reactive TCRs were removed. Based on the MIRA antigens, annotated TCRs were further analysed at the level of specific ORF or position within ORF. Breadth was defined as annotated unique rearrangements over total unique productive rearrangements; depth was the summed frequency of those rearrangements. Two-sided Wilcoxon rank-sum tests were used to compare TCR breadth between groups. Entries here come from immuneACCESS through TCRdb and include only in-frame sequences with V and J called. Some clones fail to appear in such tables; in the studies checked, an unresolved V gene covers under half of the shortfall, and the cause of the remainder is unknown. The V and J calls and the clone size are those of that table, but D and trimming were determined from the DNA. The sample data list 350,000 to 500,000 clones, and approximately 92% of these were observed just once. The ten biggest clones cover 10% to 15% of the sample.

This entry is derived from a study of Ad26.COV2.S vaccination and SARS-CoV-2 variants (dated by TCRdb to about 2021). Notes on the research overall: Donors in the vaccine arm were drawn from COV1001, a phase I-IIa trial of Ad26.COV2.S in healthy adults that was multicentre, randomized, double-blind and placebo-controlled. Ad26.COV2.S was administered intramuscularly at a dose of 5x10^10 or 1x10^11 viral particles, either as one shot or as two shots given 56 days apart. TCRbeta repertoire sequencing was used to assess the specificity and breadth of SARS-CoV-2-reactive T cell receptors after Ad26.COV2.S vaccination. The TCR-sequenced set comprised approximately 32 samples: 19 Ad26.COV2.S vaccine recipients, 5 placebo recipients and 8 SARS-CoV-2 convalescent individuals. Participants in the trial were split at random into five groups of five each, receiving low-dose or high-dose Ad26.COV2.S once or twice, or else placebo on both occasions. Blinding of investigators to trial group allocation was maintained during experiments and outcome assessment. Study-level results and caveats: The authors noted that the TCR breadth and depth analyses may have underestimated total T cell responses. Compared with placebo recipients, Ad26.COV2.S recipients showed higher spike-specific TCR breadth (P = 0.0014). Comparing responses between vaccine doses or regimens was not something the study was powered to do. After vaccination, spike-specific CD8+ and CD4+ T cell responses were reported to show substantial breadth. Vaccine and placebo recipients had comparable non-spike TCR breadth, which fits with the vaccine containing only spike.

CDR1 LGHDT and CDR2 YNNKEL were looked up in the germline V gene (reference sequence). Clipping removes 3 bases from V and 6 bases from J, with 13 as the unmatched junction base count. From the cysteine through the phenylalanine, the CDR3 covers 16 amino acids. CDR3 DNA is the only sequence kept; it has 48 bases, read in frame from the first base. In the paper's terms, the treatment or condition label means: approximately 18 received Ad26.COV2.S at low or high dose, single or two shots; 5 received placebo; per-sample allocation not given. For vaccine and placebo recipients, the sequenced repertoires came from samples collected on day 63 after the first injection. Cohort 1b enrolled about two dozen adults aged 18-55 years at a single site in Boston, USA, between 29 July and 7 August 2020. As a vaccine, Ad26.COV2.S was a replication-incompetent adenovirus type 26 vector that expressed a prefusion-stabilized SARS-CoV-2 spike protein derived from the original Wuhan strain.

Sequences were derived from peripheral blood, sampled in a trial of Ad26.COV2.S vaccine versus placebo. In this chain, TRBV3-1 (or the pseudogene TRBV3-2) is recombined with TRBJ2-7; 8 central bases correspond to TRBD1. The TCR sequence derives from a person between 18 and 59 years old who received the Ad26.COV2.S COVID-19 vaccine or a placebo. The CDR3 region has the sequence CASSQPWTGSLGEQYF. In nucleotides, the sequence is TGTGCCAGCAGCCAGCCCTGGACAGGGAGTTTAGGCGAGCAGTACTTC.